These 16 T cell receptor beta chains came from one sample sequenced in a study of shared clonotypes between healthy human individuals. Clones were sequenced by immunoSEQ multiplex PCR, and TCRdb holds only the in-frame ones, with some missing. The sample lists 2 million to 3 million clones; approximately 93% were seen once. The specimen was naive CD4+ T cells from PBMCs. The sample's subset: CD45RA+ positively selected. These receptors originate from a man younger than 35 in good health. Some clones in this sample may be carry-over from other donors' samples.

The chain employs TRBV5-1 and TRBJ2-1; tentatively, D is TRBD2 (5 bases). Germline V gives CDR1 SGHRS, CDR2 YFSETQ. V was clipped by 6 bases and J by 6 bases, with 16 bases between them. The CDR3 has 14 residues. This CDR3 reads CASTQVLDSNEQFF. CDR3 nucleotides: TGCGCCAGCACTCAGGTACTAGATAGCAATGAGCAGTTCTTC.

The chain has TRBV5-8 and TRBJ2-7; D remains ambiguous. The CDR3 contains 15 residues. In germline, CDR1 is SGHTS, CDR2 YDEGEE. V was clipped by 2 bases and J by 4 bases, with 16 bases between them. Here the CDR3 DNA reads TGTGCCAGCAGCTTAGGACCCCGTAGTGAGTACGAGCAGTACTTC. This gives the protein CASSLGPRSEYEQYF.

This clone came up once. The chain couples TRBV5-4 to TRBJ2-1; TRBD2 agrees at 10 bases. Per germline, CDR1 SGHNT and CDR2 YYREEE (reference sequence). V gave up 5 bases and J gave up 3 bases; unmatched junction bases: 8. The CDR3 is 16 amino acids. CDR3 residues: CASRPSSGRDYNEQFF. Here the CDR3 DNA reads TGTGCCAGCAGACCTTCTAGCGGGAGAGACTACAATGAGCAGTTCTTC.

J is TRBJ2-1 and V is TRBV19, with 7 bases lining up with TRBD1. Germline CDR1 reads LNHDA; CDR2 reads SQIVND (reference sequence). CDR3 length: 16 amino acids. V trimming: 4 bases; J trimming: 4 bases; junction bases outside the gene matches: 10. CDR3 coding DNA: TGTGCCAGTAGTAGGGACAGTTCTTGGGCGTACAATGAGCAGTTCTTC. This translates into CASSRDSSWAYNEQFF.

The rearrangement joins TRBV5-4 to TRBJ1-2, with D possibly being TRBD1 (5 bases). This CDR3 spans 16 amino acids. Germline loops: CDR1 SGHNT, CDR2 YYREEE (reference sequence). The ends were cut back, 7 bases at V and 4 bases at J, with 23 bases in the middle. The CDR3 region has the DNA TGTGCCAGCTCCTACGGGGGTAGTGATCCTATCTATGGCTACACCTTC. Translation gives CASSYGGSDPIYGYTF.

The chain has TRBV5-1 and TRBJ1-2; D unresolved. The V end lost 3 bases, the J end lost 4 bases, and 10 bases lay between the germline ends. Germline lookup yields CDR1 SGHRS and CDR2 YFSETQ. The CDR3 contains 13 residues. The CDR3 bases are TGCGCCAGCAGCTCTGGTGCCTCCTATGGCTACACCTTC. This codes for CASSSGASYGYTF. Drawing the rest from reference TRBV5-1 and TRBJ1-2, the complete variable domain is KAGVTQTPRYLIKTRGQQVTLSCSPISGHRSVSWYQQTPGQGLQFLFEYFSETQRNKGNFPGRFSGRQFSNSRSEMNVSTLELGDSALYLCASSSGASYGYTFGSGTRLTVV.

The chain has TRBV28 and TRBJ1-2; maybe TRBD1 (5 bases). CDR1 is MDHEN and CDR2 is SYDVKM in the germline V gene. The CDR3 totals 14 residues. V lost 7 bases to trimming and J lost 8 bases, with 20 bases between them. CDR3 residues: CASTRRGNVSGYTF. In nucleotides, the CDR3 is TGTGCCAGCACCCGAAGGGGAAATGTGAGCGGCTACACCTTC.

This chain connects TRBV5-1 to TRBJ2-3; 11 bases are shared with TRBD2. The CDR3 consists of 17 residues. The V gene's germline CDR1 is SGHRS and CDR2 YFSETQ. The junction had 9 bases not matched to a gene; V was cut back by 4 bases and J by 2 bases. The CDR3 DNA sequence: TGCGCCAGCAGCGGTCGACTAGCGGGGACGATCACAGATACGCAGTATTTT. It codes for CASSGRLAGTITDTQYF.

The V call is TRBV5-6, the J call TRBJ2-7, with 10 positions matching TRBD2. Germline CDR1 reads SGHDT; CDR2 reads YYEEEE. V was pared by 1 base and J by 4 bases, with 17 bases of the junction left unmatched. The CDR3 totals 19 residues. The CDR3 region has the DNA TGTGCCAGCAGCTTGCGCCTAGCGGGGGCCACCGGAGTTGGTTACGAGCAGTACTTC. As protein: CASSLRLAGATGVGYEQYF. The full variable domain, its missing parts supplied by reference TRBV5-6 and TRBJ2-7, is DAGVTQSPTHLIKTRGQQVTLRCSPKSGHDTVSWYQQALGQGPQFIFQYYEEEERQRGNFPDRFSGHQFPNYSSELNVNALLLGDSALYLCASSLRLAGATGVGYEQYFGPGTRLTVT.

The rearrangement uses TRBV5-1 and TRBJ1-4; 11 positions agree with TRBD1. Germline V gives CDR1 SGHRS, CDR2 YFSETQ. V trimming: 4 bases; J trimming: 8 bases; junction bases outside the gene matches: 7. The CDR3 runs 15 residues. CDR3 loop: CASSMDRGPGEKLFF. Written as DNA, the CDR3 is TGCGCCAGCAGCATGGACAGGGGGCCTGGGGAAAAACTGTTTTTT. The full variable domain, in which reference TRBV5-1 and TRBJ1-4 provide the parts outside the CDR3, is KAGVTQTPRYLIKTRGQQVTLSCSPISGHRSVSWYQQTPGQGLQFLFEYFSETQRNKGNFPGRFSGRQFSNSRSEMNVSTLELGDSALYLCASSMDRGPGEKLFFGSGTQLSVL.

The chain couples TRBV19 to TRBJ1-2, with a possible D match to TRBD1 (6 bases). This CDR3 has 16 residues. V was cut by 3 bases and J by 5 bases, with 19 bases left in between. CDR1 is LNHDA, CDR2 SQIVND, per germline (reference sequence). The CDR3 nucleotides read TGTGCCAGTAGTATCTCGTCAGGGGCCAAAGCATATGGCTACACCTTC. Its protein product is CASSISSGAKAYGYTF.

This chain uses TRBV5-5 with TRBJ1-2; TRBD1 aligns across 9 bases. The ends lost 4 bases at V and 3 bases at J; junction bases unmatched: 7. The CDR3 is made up of 15 amino acids. In germline, CDR1 is SGHKS, CDR2 YYEKEE (reference sequence). For the CDR3, the DNA is TGTGCCAGCAGCCAGCCGGGACAGGGAGACTATGGCTACACCTTC. Translating gives CASSQPGQGDYGYTF.

The chain combines TRBV30 with TRBJ1-4, with D maybe TRBD1 (6 bases). V was pared by 3 bases and J by 8 bases, with 10 bases between. The CDR3 extends over 12 amino acids. Germline CDR1 reads GTSNPN; CDR2 reads SVGIG (reference sequence). In nucleotides, the CDR3 is TGTGCCTGGAGGCCGGGGGCAGAAAAACTGTTTTTT. Its translation: CAWRPGAEKLFF.

As to this clone: Distinct nucleotide sequences in the sample also encode this CDR3. The chain combines TRBV5-4 with TRBJ2-3; a weak D match, TRBD1 (6 bases). Trimming shortened V by 5 bases and J by 3 bases, and 10 bases separated the two germline ends. The germline V gene encodes CDR1 SGHNT and CDR2 YYREEE (reference sequence). The length of the CDR3 is 13 residues. The CDR3 nucleotides read TGTGCCAGCAGGGGGGCTGATACAGATACGCAGTATTTT. Residues: CASRGADTDTQYF.

This chain links TRBV5-6 with TRBJ1-1; TRBD1 matches at 9 bases. In germline, CDR1 is SGHDT, CDR2 YYEEEE. This CDR3 is built from 16 residues. V was clipped by 3 bases and J by 0 bases; unmatched bases: 6. The CDR3 reads CASSSWTGAMNTEAFF. CDR3 DNA: TGTGCCAGCAGCTCCTGGACAGGGGCGATGAACACTGAAGCTTTCTTT.

V usage is TRBV29-1 and J usage is TRBJ2-1; 7 positions agree with TRBD1. The CDR3 extends over 14 amino acids. Trimming cost V 6 bases and J 4 bases; bases outside gene matches: 9. From germline, CDR1 is SQVTM and CDR2 ANQGSEA. The CDR3 DNA reads TGCAGCGTGACCCGACAGGGCCCTTACAATGAGCAGTTCTTC. As protein: CSVTRQGPYNEQFF.